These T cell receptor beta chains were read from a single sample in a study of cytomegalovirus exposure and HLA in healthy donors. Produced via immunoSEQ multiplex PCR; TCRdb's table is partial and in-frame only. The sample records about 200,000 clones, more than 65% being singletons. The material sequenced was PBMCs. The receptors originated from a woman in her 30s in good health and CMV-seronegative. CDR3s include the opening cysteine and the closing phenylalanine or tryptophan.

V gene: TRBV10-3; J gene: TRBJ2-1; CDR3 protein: CAISGLAGHNEQFF
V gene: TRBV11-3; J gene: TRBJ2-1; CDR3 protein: CASSLESGTYNEQFF
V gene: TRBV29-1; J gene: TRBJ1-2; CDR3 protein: CSVGGQGSYNYGYTF
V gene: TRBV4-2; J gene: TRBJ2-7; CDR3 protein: CASSQDPAGGPSGEQYF
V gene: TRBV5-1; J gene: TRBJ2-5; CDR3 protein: CASSPNPAGDQETQYF
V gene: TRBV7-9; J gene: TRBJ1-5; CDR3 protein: CASSLVVGPGWENQPQHF
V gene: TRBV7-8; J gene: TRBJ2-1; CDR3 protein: CASSLGSLTRVYNEQFF
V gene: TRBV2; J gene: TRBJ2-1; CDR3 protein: CASTERLSSYNEQFF
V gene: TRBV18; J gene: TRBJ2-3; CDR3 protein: CASSPGGLVRVTQYF
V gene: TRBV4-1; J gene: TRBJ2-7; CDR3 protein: CASSPVGRGYEQYF
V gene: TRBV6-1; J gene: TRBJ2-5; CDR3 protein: CASFAGTGIKTQYF
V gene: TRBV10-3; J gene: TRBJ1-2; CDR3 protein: CAISTTGSNYDYTF
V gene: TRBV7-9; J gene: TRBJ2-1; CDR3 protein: CASSLAIGLAGVREQFF
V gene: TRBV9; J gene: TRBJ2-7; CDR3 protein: CASSVGDYTSYEQYF
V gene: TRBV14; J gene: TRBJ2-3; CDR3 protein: CASSQDPFILAGLTDTQYF
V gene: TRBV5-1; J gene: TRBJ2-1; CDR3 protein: CASSLRTAYNEQFF